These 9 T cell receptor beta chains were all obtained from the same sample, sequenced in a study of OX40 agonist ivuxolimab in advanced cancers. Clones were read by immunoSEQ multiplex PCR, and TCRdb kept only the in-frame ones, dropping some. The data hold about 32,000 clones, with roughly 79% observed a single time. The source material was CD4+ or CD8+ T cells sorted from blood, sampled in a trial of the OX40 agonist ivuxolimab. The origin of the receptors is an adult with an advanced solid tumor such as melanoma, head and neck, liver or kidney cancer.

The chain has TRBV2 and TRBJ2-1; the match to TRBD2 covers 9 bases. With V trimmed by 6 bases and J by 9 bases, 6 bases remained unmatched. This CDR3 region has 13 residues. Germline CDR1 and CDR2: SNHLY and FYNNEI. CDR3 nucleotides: TGTGCCAGCAGGGGACTAGCTTTAGGTGAGCAGTTCTTC. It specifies CASRGLALGEQFF.

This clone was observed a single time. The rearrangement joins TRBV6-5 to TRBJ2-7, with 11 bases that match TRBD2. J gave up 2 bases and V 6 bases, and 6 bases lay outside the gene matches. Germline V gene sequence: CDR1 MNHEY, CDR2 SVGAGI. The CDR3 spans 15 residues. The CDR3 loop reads CASSLTSGRPYEQYF. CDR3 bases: TGTGCCAGCAGCCTTACTAGCGGGAGACCCTACGAGCAGTACTTC.

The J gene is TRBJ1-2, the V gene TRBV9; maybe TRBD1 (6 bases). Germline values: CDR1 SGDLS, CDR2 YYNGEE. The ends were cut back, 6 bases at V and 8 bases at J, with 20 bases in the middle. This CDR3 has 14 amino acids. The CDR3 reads CASKRGGNPGGYTF. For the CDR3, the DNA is TGTGCCAGCAAACGAGGGGGAAATCCCGGAGGCTACACCTTC.

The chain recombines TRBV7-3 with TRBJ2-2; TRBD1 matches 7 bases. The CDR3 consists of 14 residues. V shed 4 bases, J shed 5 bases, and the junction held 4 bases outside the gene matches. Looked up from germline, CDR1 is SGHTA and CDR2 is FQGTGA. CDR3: CASSSQTGTGELFF. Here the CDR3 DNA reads TGTGCCAGCAGCTCCCAGACAGGGACCGGGGAGCTGTTTTTT.

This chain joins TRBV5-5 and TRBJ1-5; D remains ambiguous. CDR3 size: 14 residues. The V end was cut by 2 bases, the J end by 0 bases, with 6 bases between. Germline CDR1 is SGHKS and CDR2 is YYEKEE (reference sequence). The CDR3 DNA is TGTGCCAGCAGCTTTGTCCCTAGCAATCAGCCCCAGCATTTT. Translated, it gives CASSFVPSNQPQHF.

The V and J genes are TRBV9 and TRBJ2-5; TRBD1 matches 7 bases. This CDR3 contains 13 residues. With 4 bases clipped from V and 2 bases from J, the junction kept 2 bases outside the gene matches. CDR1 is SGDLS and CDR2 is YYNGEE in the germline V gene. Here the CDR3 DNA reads TGTGCCAGCAGCACGGGACAGCAAGAGACCCAGTACTTC. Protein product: CASSTGQQETQYF. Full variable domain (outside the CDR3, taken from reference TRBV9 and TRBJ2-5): DSGVTQTPKHLITATGQRVTLRCSPRSGDLSVYWYQQSLDQGLQFLIQYYNGEERAKGNILERFSAQQFPDLHSELNLSSLELGDSALYFCASSTGQQETQYFGPGTRLLVL.

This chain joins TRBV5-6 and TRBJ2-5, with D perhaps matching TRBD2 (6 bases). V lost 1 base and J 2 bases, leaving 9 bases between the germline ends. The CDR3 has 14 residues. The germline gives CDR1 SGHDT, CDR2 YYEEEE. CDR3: CASSLSGRQETQYF. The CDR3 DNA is TGTGCCAGCAGCTTGTCGGGGAGGCAAGAGACCCAGTACTTC. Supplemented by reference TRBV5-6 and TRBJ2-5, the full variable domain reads DAGVTQSPTHLIKTRGQQVTLRCSPKSGHDTVSWYQQALGQGPQFIFQYYEEEERQRGNFPDRFSGHQFPNYSSELNVNALLLGDSALYLCASSLSGRQETQYFGPGTRLLVL.

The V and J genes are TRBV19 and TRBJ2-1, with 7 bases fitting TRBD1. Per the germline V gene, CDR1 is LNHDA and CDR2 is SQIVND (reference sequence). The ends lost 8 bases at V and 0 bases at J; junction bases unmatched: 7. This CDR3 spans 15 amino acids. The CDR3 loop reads CASRQGGSSYNEQFF. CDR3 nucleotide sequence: TGTGCCAGTCGACAGGGTGGGAGCTCCTACAATGAGCAGTTCTTC.

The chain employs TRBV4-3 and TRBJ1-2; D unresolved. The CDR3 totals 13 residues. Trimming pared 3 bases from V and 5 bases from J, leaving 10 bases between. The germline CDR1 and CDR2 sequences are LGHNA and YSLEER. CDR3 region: CASSQSVFYGYTF. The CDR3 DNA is TGCGCCAGCAGCCAGAGCGTCTTTTATGGCTACACCTTC.